A selection of T cell receptor beta chains follows, all from one sample in a study of blood T cell repertoires in COVID-19. The data were produced by immunoSEQ multiplex PCR, yet TCRdb's version contains in-frame clones alone and is incomplete. The sample has about 290,000 clones, just under 90% seen once. Material for sequencing was peripheral blood. Receptors originate from a woman aged 25 to 39 with COVID-19, enrolled during active disease. Both conserved end residues are part of each CDR3. Fields, in order: CDR3 length, J gene, D gene, clone size, V gene, CDR3 DNA, CDR3 protein. A D gene is named only where the DNA matches it firmly. The size entry is marked missing in some rows and otherwise reads once, few, many or a size class.

length: 12
J: TRBJ1-5
D: NA
size: NA
V: TRBV11-2
DNA: TGTGCCAGCAGCTTAGATCTCGGAGATCAGCATTTT
CDR3: CASSLDLGDQHF

length: 12
J: TRBJ1-1
D: NA
size: NA
V: TRBV7-9
DNA: TGTGCCAGCAGGAGCCTGAACACTGAAGCTTTCTTT
CDR3: CASRSLNTEAFF

length: 17
J: TRBJ1-2
D: NA
size: NA
V: TRBV18
DNA: TGTGCCAGCTCTTACTCGGGGCCAGGGGCTCTTAACTATGGCTACACCTTC
CDR3: CASSYSGPGALNYGYTF

length: 14
J: TRBJ1-1
D: NA
size: NA
V: TRBV27
DNA: TGTGCCAGCAGTGCTTACCCAGGGGCGACTGAAGCTTTCTTT
CDR3: CASSAYPGATEAFF

length: 13
J: TRBJ2-4
D: NA
size: many
V: TRBV7-9
DNA: TGTGCCAGCAGCATTTCGGGACAAGACATTCAGTACTTC
CDR3: CASSISGQDIQYF

length: 14
J: TRBJ1-3
D: NA
size: NA
V: TRBV7-8
DNA: TGTGCCAGCAGCTTGGCAGGCTCTGGAAACACCATATATTTT
CDR3: CASSLAGSGNTIYF

length: 16
J: TRBJ2-2
D: NA
size: NA
V: TRBV10-2
DNA: TGCGCCGTCCTCCACACTTGGGGCAGGGGGGCCGGGGAGCTGTTTTTT
CDR3: CAVLHTWGRGAGELFF

length: 14
J: TRBJ2-7
D: NA
size: once
V: TRBV7-2
DNA: TGTGCCAGCAGCTTAAATGGGCCCCCCTTCGAGCAGTACTTC
CDR3: CASSLNGPPFEQYF

length: 15
J: TRBJ2-3
D: TRBD2
size: NA
V: TRBV6-2/TRBV6-3
DNA: TGTGCCAGCAGTTACTCCGGGACTAGGGCAGATACGCAGTATTTT
CDR3: CASSYSGTRADTQYF

length: 12
J: TRBJ2-1
D: NA
size: NA
V: TRBV27
DNA: TGTGCCCGCGGGGGAGGGGGGGTAAAACAGTTCTTC
CDR3: CARGGGGVKQFF

length: 16
J: TRBJ2-7
D: TRBD2
size: NA
V: TRBV3-1/TRBV3-2
DNA: TGTGCCAGCAGCCATGTATCTAGCGGGGGGGCTCACGAGCAGTACTTC
CDR3: CASSHVSSGGAHEQYF

length: 15
J: TRBJ2-1
D: TRBD2
size: NA
V: TRBV18
DNA: TGTGCCAGCTCACCCGGACTAGCGGGGCATAATGAGCAGTTCTTC
CDR3: CASSPGLAGHNEQFF

length: 13
J: TRBJ2-5
D: NA
size: NA
V: TRBV7-2
DNA: TGTGCCAGCAGCTTAGAAAGGAGTTGGACCCAGTACTTC
CDR3: CASSLERSWTQYF

length: 18
J: TRBJ1-4
D: NA
size: NA
V: TRBV21-1
DNA: TGTGCCAGAACAGGGCCTACGCAGGGCTCACCAACTAATGAAAAACTGTTTTTT
CDR3: CARTGPTQGSPTNEKLFF

length: 14
J: TRBJ2-7
D: NA
size: NA
V: TRBV3-1/TRBV3-2
DNA: TGTGCCAGCAGCCAAGGAAATCGAGGTTACGAGCAGTACTTC
CDR3: CASSQGNRGYEQYF

length: 14
J: TRBJ1-6
D: NA
size: NA
V: TRBV15
DNA: TGTGCCACCAGCAGACAGGGGAACGATTCACCCCTCCACTTT
CDR3: CATSRQGNDSPLHF

length: 15
J: TRBJ2-7
D: TRBD2
size: NA
V: TRBV7-8
DNA: TGTGCCAGCAGCCCCCGGGAGGTCAGCTCCTACGAGCAGTACTTC
CDR3: CASSPREVSSYEQYF

length: 12
J: TRBJ2-5
D: NA
size: NA
V: TRBV2
DNA: TGTGCCAGCAGGTTTCTACAAGAGACCCAGTACTTC
CDR3: CASRFLQETQYF